What follows describes a single T cell receptor beta chain. Its antigen is unknown. The data were taken from a study of shared clonotypes between healthy human individuals. V gave up 2 bases and J gave up 7 bases, with 14 bases separating them. The CDR3 is 14 amino acids. CDR1 and CDR2 (germline): MDHEN, SYDVKM. The assay was immunoSEQ multiplex PCR, and TCRdb's table has in-frame clones only and misses some. This sample has just over 2,000,000 clones, with roughly 95% found just once. Points from the study as a whole: Relative to memory subsets, naive subsets generally showed larger estimated richness. Naive CD4 clonotypes overlapped across a few donors at roughly 5%.

Sequenced: naive CD4+ T cells sorted from blood. The sample's subset: CD45RA+ positively selected. This TCR derives from a man aged 18 to 30 in good health. The J gene is TRBJ1-2, the V gene TRBV28, with a weak D call TRBD1 (6 bases). The CDR3 DNA is TGTGCCAGCAGTTTAAACAACAGGGAAACTGGCTACACCTTC. This codes for CASSLNNRETGYTF.